These 15 T cell receptor beta chains share one sample of origin, sequenced in a study of long-term antiretroviral therapy in people with HIV. Version v3.0 of the immunoSEQ assay was performed at survey level. Libraries were prepared by immunoSEQ multiplex PCR; TCRdb keeps only in-frame clonotypes and omits some of them. The repertoire holds about 21,000 clones, with approximately 77% as singletons. The sample was unsorted PBMCs, taken at the start of antiretroviral therapy. All receptors derive from a man in his fifties or sixties with HIV.

This chain links TRBV18 with TRBJ2-5, with D maybe TRBD2 (6 bases). Trimming pared 4 bases from V and 5 bases from J, leaving 14 bases between. Germline CDR1 KGHSH, CDR2 LQKENI. The CDR3 has 14 residues. The CDR3 bases are TGTGCCAGCTCACAAGGGCATGGAGGGGAGACCCAGTACTTC. Translation: CASSQGHGGETQYF. The full variable domain, completed using reference TRBV18 and TRBJ2-5, is NAGVMQNPRHLVRRRGQEARLRCSPMKGHSHVYWYRQLPEEGLKFMVYLQKENIIDESGMPKERFSAEFPKEGPSILRIQQVVRGDSAAYFCASSQGHGGETQYFGPGTRLLVL.

This chain connects TRBV15 to TRBJ1-1, with a weak D call TRBD1 (6 bases). CDR1 is LNHNV and CDR2 is YYDKDF in the germline V gene (reference sequence). This CDR3 spans 15 amino acids. Deletions cut 3 bases from V and 3 bases from J, with 14 bases between. CDR3 loop: CATSSAGQGYTEAFF. DNA of the CDR3: TGTGCCACCAGCAGTGCAGGGCAGGGGTACACTGAAGCTTTCTTT.

This chain joins TRBV4-3 and TRBJ2-7; perhaps TRBD1 as D (6 bases). CDR1 and CDR2 from the germline V gene are LGHNA and YSLEER. V was shortened by 0 bases and J by 3 bases, with 9 bases between the two germline ends. The CDR3 length is 14 residues. CDR3 DNA sequence: TGCGCCAGCAGCCAAGATCAGGGGAGCTACGAGCAGTACTTC. Translating it yields CASSQDQGSYEQYF.

The gene calls are TRBV6-5 and TRBJ2-7, with D perhaps matching TRBD1 or TRBD2 (5 bases each). The V end lost 0 bases, the J end lost 4 bases, and 13 bases lay between the germline ends. Per germline, CDR1 MNHEY and CDR2 SVGAGI. The CDR3 is made up of 15 amino acids. CDR3 bases: TGTGCCAGCAGTTACTCCGGGACGGGTTTTTACGAGCAGTACTTC. Protein product: CASSYSGTGFYEQYF.

The chain combines TRBV11-3 with TRBJ2-5; TRBD1 matches 7 bases. The CDR3 is 13 residues long. The V gene's germline CDR1 is SGHNT and CDR2 YENEEA. V dropped 5 bases and J dropped 1; count of bases not matched to a gene: 1. DNA of the CDR3: TGTGCCAGCAGCCCAGGGGGCCAAGAGACCCAGTACTTC. This codes for CASSPGGQETQYF.

The chain uses TRBV19 and TRBJ1-2; no reliable D call. Per the germline V gene, CDR1 is LNHDA and CDR2 is SQIVND (reference sequence). V was trimmed by 0 bases and J by 4 bases, leaving 12 bases between them. The CDR3 runs 15 residues. The CDR3 sequence: CASSIDPDPFYGYTF. CDR3 nucleotide sequence: TGTGCCAGTAGTATAGACCCGGACCCATTCTATGGCTACACCTTC.

This rearrangement joins TRBV4-3 to TRBJ2-7, with unresolved D. The germline V and J ends were trimmed by 1 base and 6 bases, with 13 bases remaining between them. This CDR3 comprises 14 residues. CDR1 LGHNA and CDR2 YSLEER come from the germline V gene. CDR3 coding DNA: TGCGCCAGCAGCCAAGGGGCATTGAGTCCCGAGCAGTACTTC. The encoded protein is CASSQGALSPEQYF.

In its sample, this clone ranks as medium-sized. The chain joins TRBV10-3 to TRBJ1-6, with a weak D call TRBD1 (6 bases). This CDR3 spans 14 amino acids. Trimming shortened V by 2 bases and J by 9 bases, and 11 bases separated the two germline ends. Germline lookup yields CDR1 ENHRY and CDR2 SYGVKD. The CDR3 coding sequence is TGTGCCATCAGTGAGGCCCAGGGGTCTTCACCCCTCCACTTT. Residues: CAISEAQGSSPLHF.

Remarks on this clone: This sample includes further DNA sequences coding for the same CDR3. The rearrangement joins TRBV19 to TRBJ1-1; D gene unclear. In germline, CDR1 is LNHDA, CDR2 SQIVND (reference sequence). Between the trimmed V and J ends, which lost 3 bases and 4 bases, there was a span of 6 bases. CDR3 length: 12 residues. The CDR3 reads CASSIGRTEAFF. CDR3 in DNA: TGTGCCAGTAGTATTGGGCGCACTGAAGCTTTCTTT.

J is TRBJ2-2 and V is TRBV25-1; 7 bases fit TRBD2. The germline V gene has CDR1 MGHDK and CDR2 SYGVNS. CDR3 length: 17 residues. J gave up 4 bases and V 0 bases, and 8 bases lay outside the gene matches. The CDR3: CASSEYSWGGITGELFF. CDR3 bases: TGTGCCAGCAGTGAATATTCATGGGGGGGAATCACCGGGGAGCTGTTTTTT.

The rearrangement links TRBV12-5 to TRBJ1-4; TRBD1 matches 8 bases. The germline V gene has CDR1 LGHNT and CDR2 FRNRAP. Trimming cost V 3 bases and J 6 bases; bases outside gene matches: 6. The length of the CDR3 is 15 residues. The CDR3 spells CASGFVTGVDEKLFF. DNA for the CDR3: TGTGCTAGTGGTTTCGTGACAGGGGTGGATGAAAAACTGTTTTTT.

V gene TRBV7-2 combines with J gene TRBJ2-5, with 8 bases aligning to TRBD1. Germline V CDR1 and CDR2: SGHTA, FQGNSA. The J segment lost 2 bases and the V segment lost 5 bases, leaving 7 bases of the junction unmatched. This CDR3 comprises 15 residues. The CDR3 coding sequence is TGTGCCAGCAGCCCTAAAGACAGGGGTCAAGAGACCCAGTACTTC. Its protein is CASSPKDRGQETQYF.

The rearrangement joins TRBV27 to TRBJ2-7; 8 bases fit TRBD2. J lost 7 bases, V lost 0 bases, and 11 bases had no gene match. The CDR3 runs to 16 residues. Germline lookup yields CDR1 MNHEY and CDR2 SMNVEV (reference sequence). CDR3 amino acids: CASSLSSGAGVGEQYF. The CDR3 DNA reads TGTGCCAGCAGTTTATCTAGTGGAGCGGGAGTGGGTGAGCAGTACTTC.

V and J are TRBV7-2 and TRBJ2-7; D is unclear. The germline V gene has CDR1 SGHTA and CDR2 FQGNSA. The CDR3 totals 12 residues. With 1 base removed from V and 6 bases from J, the gap between germline ends came to 7 bases. The CDR3 nucleotides are TGTGCCAGCAGCTTAGGCGACACCGAGCAGTACTTC. This translates into CASSLGDTEQYF.

This chain joins TRBV19 and TRBJ2-1; D ambiguous. Trimming removed 7 bases at V and 4 bases at J, with 5 bases between. The CDR3 is 11 amino acids. The V gene's germline CDR1 is LNHDA and CDR2 SQIVND (reference sequence). The CDR3 is CASNWYNEQFF. The CDR3 DNA follows: TGTGCCAGTAATTGGTACAATGAGCAGTTCTTC.